Below are 11 T cell receptor beta chains sequenced from a single sample in a study of beta chain features in type 1 diabetes. Every bit of the isolated RNA underwent reverse transcription, so sequencing read expressed TCRB transcripts. Profiled with immunoSEQ multiplex PCR; TCRdb holds only in-frame clones, not every one. The sample contains 300,000 to 350,000 clones, around a fifth of which appear only once. The specimen sequenced was naive CD4+ T cells from blood. These receptors were obtained from a woman aged 18-30 years in good health.

This clone was detected once. The genes are TRBV4-1 and TRBJ1-1; TRBD1 is a possible D gene (6 bases). This CDR3 spans 18 amino acids. Germline-derived CDR1 and CDR2 are MGHRA and YSYEKL. V was cut by 3 bases and J by 0 bases, with 20 bases left in between. CDR3 protein: CASSQGNGGGRMNTEAFF. DNA for the CDR3: TGCGCCAGCAGCCAGGGGAATGGGGGCGGGCGAATGAACACTGAAGCTTTCTTT.

CDR3 DNA sequence: TGTGCCAGCAGCCTTGGGGGACAGGGTTCTTCCAATGAGCAGTTCTTC. This sequence encodes CASSLGGQGSSNEQFF. The chain couples TRBV7-9 to TRBJ2-1; 9 bases agree with TRBD1. From germline, CDR1 is SEHNR and CDR2 FQNEAQ (reference sequence). There are 16 residues in the CDR3. Trimming removed 5 bases from V and 6 bases from J; junction bases left unmatched: 11.

This clone was detected only a few times. The chain combines TRBV5-4 with TRBJ2-3, with a tentative D call TRBD2 (6 bases). The CDR3 runs 16 residues. Germline V gene data show CDR1 as SGHNT and CDR2 as YYREEE (reference sequence). The germline V and J ends were trimmed by 0 bases and 0 bases, with 11 bases remaining between them. The CDR3 spells CASSLGLGSSTDTQYF. CDR3 coding DNA: TGTGCCAGCAGCTTGGGACTAGGTTCTAGCACAGATACGCAGTATTTT.

This clone was seen more than once but under ten times. The chain employs TRBV11-1 and TRBJ1-1; perhaps TRBD1 as D (5 bases). Per germline, CDR1 SGHAT and CDR2 FQDESV (reference sequence). Trimming stripped 4 bases from V and 8 bases from J, with 20 bases between. The CDR3 spans 15 residues. CDR3 nucleotide sequence: TGTGCCAGCAGCTACCGGCAAACCACGGGGGGGGAAGCTTTCTTT. It yields the protein CASSYRQTTGGEAFF.

The chain joins TRBV25-1 to TRBJ2-7; 9 bases line up with TRBD2. The CDR3 is 13 amino acids. Per the germline V gene, CDR1 is MGHDK and CDR2 is SYGVNS. J gave up 5 bases and V 5 bases, and 4 bases lay outside the gene matches. The CDR3: CASSMGLAHEQYF. The CDR3 bases are TGTGCCAGCAGTATGGGACTAGCTCACGAGCAGTACTTC.

This chain links TRBV5-1 with TRBJ2-7; D remains ambiguous. Germline values: CDR1 SGHRS, CDR2 YFSETQ. The CDR3 runs 14 residues. The ends were cut back, 4 bases at V and 2 bases at J, with 13 bases in the middle. CDR3 in DNA: TGCGCCAGCAGCCTGCTTTCTGGAGCCTACGAGCAGTACTTC. It codes for CASSLLSGAYEQYF.

DNA of the CDR3: TGTGCCAGCATAGGGACTAGCGGCGATACGCAGTATTTT. Its translation: CASIGTSGDTQYF. The chain combines TRBV2 with TRBJ2-3; 11 positions agree with TRBD2. The junction had 3 bases not matched to a gene; V was cut back by 7 bases and J by 6 bases. Germline V gives CDR1 SNHLY, CDR2 FYNNEI. This CDR3 spans 13 amino acids.

This clone was observed a handful of times. The chain uses TRBV19 and TRBJ2-2, with no clear D. Per the germline V gene, CDR1 is LNHDA and CDR2 is SQIVND (reference sequence). V was pared by 10 bases and J by 1 base, with 4 bases between. The CDR3 runs to 11 residues. CDR3 nucleotides: TGTGCCACCCGGAACACCGGGGAGCTGTTTTTT. The encoded protein is CATRNTGELFF.

The chain has TRBV10-3 and TRBJ2-3, with 10 bases that match TRBD2. This CDR3 contains 15 residues. CDR1 and CDR2 (germline): ENHRY, SYGVKD. V lost 5 bases, J lost 2 bases, and 4 bases stayed unmatched. The CDR3 here is CAISRTSGDTDTQYF. As DNA, the CDR3 is TGTGCCATCAGTAGGACTAGCGGAGACACAGATACGCAGTATTTT.

This clone was seen a few times. This chain links TRBV7-3 with TRBJ2-7; TRBD2 matches at 11 bases. The CDR3 contains 18 residues. Trimming removed 5 bases from V and 4 bases from J; junction bases left unmatched: 16. Germline-derived CDR1 and CDR2 are SGHTA and FQGTGA. CDR3 DNA: TGTGCCAGCAGCCCGAAGGAGGTTAGCGGGGGGGCCGGGTACGAGCAGTACTTC. This codes for CASSPKEVSGGAGYEQYF.

The chain couples TRBV6-5 to TRBJ2-7, with 8 positions matching TRBD1. Germline loops: CDR1 MNHEY, CDR2 SVGAGI. The CDR3 is made up of 15 amino acids. The V and J ends lost 2 bases and 2 bases, in that order; junction bases with no gene match: 5. In DNA, the CDR3 is TGTGCCAGCAGTTACGCCAGGGGGCCAACCTACGAGCAGTACTTC. Residues: CASSYARGPTYEQYF.